What follows are 22 T cell receptor beta chains derived from one specimen sequenced in a study of cytomegalovirus exposure and HLA in healthy donors. Both 60 Vbeta primers and 13 Jbeta primers went into the PCR. Clones were sequenced by immunoSEQ multiplex PCR, and TCRdb holds only the in-frame ones, with some missing. Altogether tens of thousands of clones are present, 75% to 90% being singletons, with the ten largest covering around 5.8%. Material for sequencing was PBMCs. All receptors come from a male donor in good health and CMV-seronegative.

The chain recombines TRBV25-1 with TRBJ1-1; 7 nucleotides align to TRBD1. The CDR3 consists of 14 residues. The V gene end was trimmed by 8 bases and the J gene end by 11 bases; junction bases not matched to a gene: 17. The germline V gene has CDR1 MGHDK and CDR2 SYGVNS. The CDR3 protein is CASGALHLQGSAFF. The CDR3 DNA follows: TGTGCCAGCGGCGCCCTTCACCTACAGGGGTCGGCTTTCTTT. The variable domain in full, with the rest retrieved from reference TRBV25-1 and TRBJ1-1, is EADIYQTPRYLVIGTGKKITLECSQTMGHDKMYWYQQDPGMELHLIHYSYGVNSTEKGDLSSESTVSRIRTEHFPLTLESARPSHTSQYLCASGALHLQGSAFFGQGTRLTVV.

This rearrangement joins TRBV5-6 to TRBJ1-3, with D perhaps matching TRBD1 (5 bases). Germline lookup yields CDR1 SGHDT and CDR2 YYEEEE. CDR3 length: 15 amino acids. Trimming left V 2 bases short and J 4 bases short, with 13 bases between. CDR3 DNA sequence: TGTGCCAGCAGCTTAGCGACAGTTTTCGGAAACACCATATATTTT. This codes for CASSLATVFGNTIYF.

J is TRBJ1-6 and V is TRBV29-1; no clear D. V lost 5 bases to trimming and J lost 7 bases, with 12 bases between them. Germline V gene sequence: CDR1 SQVTM, CDR2 ANQGSEA. CDR3 length: 13 residues. The CDR3 DNA is TGCAGCGTTTTGAGGACTGAGAATTCACCCCTCCACTTT. Encoded protein: CSVLRTENSPLHF. Combining the CDR3 with reference TRBV29-1 and TRBJ1-6 gives the whole variable domain SAVISQKPSRDICQRGTSLTIQCQVDSQVTMMFWYRQQPGQSLTLIATANQGSEATYESGFVIDKFPISRPNLTFSTLTVSNMSPEDSSIYLCSVLRTENSPLHFGNGTRLTVT.

The V call is TRBV23-1, the J call TRBJ2-7; 9 bases map to TRBD1. TRBV23-1 is labeled an ORF, and its function is uncertain. V lost 7 bases to trimming and J lost 0 bases; unmatched junction nucleotides: 7. The CDR3 runs to 15 residues. The CDR3 DNA reads as TGCGCCAGCACCCCAGACAGGGGGGTCTCCTACGAGCAGTACTTC. Residues: CASTPDRGVSYEQYF.

V is TRBV6-1 and J is TRBJ2-6; 7 nucleotides agree with TRBD1. The ends lost 7 bases at V and 0 bases at J; junction bases unmatched: 3. The CDR3 sequence is 15 residues long. CDR1 is MNHNS and CDR2 is SASEGT in the germline V gene. For the CDR3, the DNA is TGTGCCAGCATACAGGGGAGCTCTGGGGCCAACGTCCTGACTTTC. Translation gives CASIQGSSGANVLTF.

This clone was counted only a few times. One end of the junction fails to match germline, which may point to a read error. The chain is built from TRBV6-1 and TRBJ2-2, with 9 bases aligning to TRBD2. There are 14 residues in the CDR3. Germline V lookup: CDR1 MNHNS, CDR2 SASEGT. This CDR3 reads CAILGREGTEELFF. The CDR3 DNA is TGTGCCATCCTCGGGCGGGAGGGAACCGAGGAGCTGTTTTTT.

V and J are TRBV28 and TRBJ1-2, with 7 bases aligning to TRBD1. Germline V gene sequence: CDR1 MDHEN, CDR2 SYDVKM. The CDR3 is 14 residues long. Trimming at V came to 6 bases and at J to 3 bases, leaving 7 bases not matched to a gene. The CDR3 loop is CASRPPGQHYGYTF. The DNA of the CDR3 is TGTGCCAGCAGGCCTCCGGGACAGCACTATGGCTACACCTTC.

The V and J genes are TRBV9 and TRBJ1-3, with 7 bases lining up with TRBD1. CDR1 and CDR2 (germline): SGDLS, YYNGEE. The CDR3 is 15 residues long. V was pared by 3 bases and J by 8 bases, with 11 bases of the junction left unmatched. CDR3 loop: CASSAETGIGDTIYF. Here the CDR3 DNA reads TGTGCCAGCAGCGCCGAGACAGGGATAGGGGACACCATATATTTT.

CDR3 nucleotides: TGTGCTAGTGGTTTGCCAGGGGACCAGCCCCAGCATTTT. This gives the protein CASGLPGDQPQHF. The chain combines TRBV12-5 with TRBJ1-5; a weak D match, TRBD1 (6 bases). CDR1 LGHNT and CDR2 FRNRAP come from the germline V gene. V was cut by 2 bases and J by 7 bases, with 9 bases left in between. The CDR3 length is 13 residues. Supplemented by reference TRBV12-5 and TRBJ1-5, the full variable domain reads DARVTQTPRHKVTEMGQEVTMRCQPILGHNTVFWYRQTMMQGLELLAYFRNRAPLDDSGMPKDRFSAEMPDATLATLKIQPSEPRDSAVYFCASGLPGDQPQHFGDGTRLSIL.

This chain links TRBV30 with TRBJ1-2; a weak D match, TRBD1 (6 bases). This CDR3 comprises 13 residues. V lost 0 bases and J lost 5, with 10 bases in between. Looked up from germline, CDR1 is GTSNPN and CDR2 is SVGIG (reference sequence). In DNA, the CDR3 is TGTGCCTGGAGTGTAAGCCAGGGGTATGGCTACACCTTC. As protein: CAWSVSQGYGYTF.

This clone occurred once. This chain uses TRBV5-4 with TRBJ1-1, with TRBD1 identical over 8 bases. Germline trimming cut 4 bases from V and 5 bases from J; bases unmatched to any gene: 10. The germline V gene has CDR1 SGHNT and CDR2 YYREEE (reference sequence). The CDR3 has 15 residues. In DNA form, the CDR3 reads TGTGCCAGCAGCACAAGAACGACAGGGGAAACTGAAGCTTTCTTT. It codes for CASSTRTTGETEAFF.

This CDR3 is CATSSGVPIGTEAFF. CDR3 coding DNA: TGTGCCACCAGCAGCGGGGTCCCTATAGGGACTGAAGCTTTCTTT. The J gene is TRBJ1-1, the V gene TRBV15; D uncertain. CDR1 is LNHNV and CDR2 is YYDKDF in the germline V gene (reference sequence). The V end was cut by 3 bases, the J end by 5 bases, with 16 bases between. The CDR3 has 15 amino acids.

This chain connects TRBV28 to TRBJ2-5; 7 nucleotides agree with TRBD2. Trimming took 2 bases from V and 11 from J; bases not matched to a gene: 8. The germline CDR1 and CDR2 sequences are MDHEN and SYDVKM. There are 13 residues in the CDR3. The CDR3: CASSLGGTREQYF. Here the CDR3 DNA reads TGTGCCAGCAGTTTAGGCGGGACGCGGGAGCAGTACTTC.

This clone has more than one count but fewer than ten. The V gene is TRBV19, the J gene TRBJ1-5; TRBD1 is a possible D gene (5 bases). CDR3 length: 14 amino acids. Trimming left V 0 bases short and J 7 bases short, with 10 bases between. Per the germline V gene, CDR1 is LNHDA and CDR2 is SQIVND (reference sequence). This CDR3 is CASSIDREGQPQHF. The DNA of the CDR3 is TGTGCCAGTAGTATAGACAGGGAAGGCCAGCCCCAGCATTTT.

The genes are TRBV2 and TRBJ1-2; 7 bases agree with TRBD1. Looked up from germline, CDR1 is SNHLY and CDR2 is FYNNEI. The CDR3 totals 13 residues. Trimming at V came to 7 bases and at J to 4 bases, leaving 6 bases not matched to a gene. CDR3 sequence reads: CASTGTAGYGYTF. The DNA for the CDR3 is TGTGCCAGCACCGGGACAGCCGGCTATGGCTACACCTTC.

The chain is built from TRBV7-2 and TRBJ1-2; D call uncertain. Germline loops: CDR1 SGHTA, CDR2 FQGNSA. The CDR3 consists of 15 residues. Trimming cost V 6 bases and J 8 bases, with 22 bases left between them. CDR3: CASSSGGRTAGGYTF. The CDR3 DNA reads TGTGCCAGCAGTTCCGGAGGAAGAACTGCCGGAGGCTACACCTTC.

The chain recombines TRBV29-1 with TRBJ2-1; D is possibly TRBD2 (5 bases). V was trimmed by 8 bases and J by 6 bases, leaving 17 bases between them. This CDR3 region has 13 residues. Germline loops: CDR1 SQVTM, CDR2 ANQGSEA. This CDR3 is CSTFEGGFNEQFF. CDR3 DNA sequence: TGCAGCACCTTCGAAGGCGGGTTCAATGAGCAGTTCTTC.

The chain recombines TRBV29-1 with TRBJ2-7; 11 nucleotides agree with TRBD2. Per the germline V gene, CDR1 is SQVTM and CDR2 is ANQGSEA. The CDR3 consists of 17 residues. V lost 1 base, J lost 4 bases, and 12 bases stayed unmatched. The CDR3 region has the DNA TGCAGCGTTGAAGGCGGGACTAGCGGAGGGACTGCATACGAGCAGTACTTC. This translates into CSVEGGTSGGTAYEQYF.

The chain employs TRBV15 and TRBJ1-5; TRBD1 is a possible D gene (5 bases). Germline loops: CDR1 LNHNV, CDR2 YYDKDF (reference sequence). Trimming shortened V by 0 bases and J by 6 bases, and 15 bases separated the two germline ends. CDR3 size: 16 residues. The CDR3 loop is CATSRDAPGPGQPQHF. The CDR3 region has the DNA TGTGCCACCAGCAGAGACGCCCCAGGGCCGGGTCAGCCCCAGCATTTT.

The chain combines TRBV5-1 with TRBJ2-3; 15 bases agree with TRBD2. V lost 4 bases, J lost 6 bases, and 6 bases stayed unmatched. CDR3 length: 16 amino acids. The germline CDR1 and CDR2 sequences are SGHRS and YFSETQ. Here the CDR3 reads CASSAGLAGGVDTQYF. For the CDR3, the DNA is TGCGCCAGCAGCGCTGGACTAGCGGGAGGGGTGGATACGCAGTATTTT.

CDR3 residues: CAWKKGGGETQYF. CDR3 DNA: TGTGCCTGGAAAAAAGGGGGTGGAGAGACCCAGTACTTC. The J gene is TRBJ2-5, the V gene TRBV30, with D maybe TRBD1 (6 bases). This CDR3 has 13 residues. Germline V gene lookup returns CDR1 GTSNPN and CDR2 SVGIG (reference sequence). V gave up 4 bases and J gave up 4 bases, with 13 bases separating them.

This chain uses TRBV13 with TRBJ2-1; D gene uncertain. The CDR3 length is 15 residues. Between the trimmed V and J ends, which lost 5 bases and 3 bases, there was a span of 14 bases. From germline, CDR1 is PRHDT and CDR2 FYEKMQ (reference sequence). CDR3 bases: TGTGCCAGCAGCCCAGGTGTATACGGCTACAATGAGCAGTTCTTC. The encoded protein is CASSPGVYGYNEQFF.